The rows below give T cell receptor beta chains drawn from one sample of a study of shared clonotypes between healthy human individuals. Produced via immunoSEQ multiplex PCR; TCRdb's table is partial and in-frame only. The sample carries 2 million to 3 million clones, over 85% recorded once. Input material: naive CD4+ T cells from PBMCs. The receptors shown here come from a man aged 18 to 29 in good health. Some clones in this sample may be carry-over from other donors' samples. CDR3s include the opening cysteine and the closing phenylalanine or tryptophan.

CASSLDERSETQYF	14	TRBV5-4	TRBJ2-5
CASSLSRTDYEQYF	14	TRBV5-8	TRBJ2-7
CASSSRGGDYNEQFF	15	TRBV27	TRBJ2-1
CSATDTQYF	9	TRBV20-1	TRBJ2-3
CASSRTGGSTDTQYF	15	TRBV28	TRBJ2-3
CASSLVLGTGQTGELFF	17	TRBV5-6	TRBJ2-2
CASRLAGGSSYNEQFF	16	TRBV5-1	TRBJ2-1
CASSFGADRANTGELFF	17	TRBV11-2	TRBJ2-2
CASSPAALPEDGYTF	15	TRBV18	TRBJ1-2
CASSITGYDNYEQYF	15	TRBV19	TRBJ2-7
CASSFRTGGVQPQHF	15	TRBV28	TRBJ1-5
CASSYSGGDTDTQYF	15	TRBV6-6	TRBJ2-3
CASIRGGDNTEAFF	14	TRBV7-9	TRBJ1-1
CASSGQGRRSPLHF	14	TRBV6-5	TRBJ1-6
CATSRALAGGLDEQYF	16	TRBV15	TRBJ2-7
CASSLSWYGYTF	12	TRBV5-4	TRBJ1-2
CAISESQGREQYF	13	TRBV10-3	TRBJ2-7
CASRGLDSSNQPQHF	15	TRBV6-1	TRBJ1-5
CASSSIRDRSYEQYF	15	TRBV7-9	TRBJ2-7
CAIGDTSGSKGEQFF	15	TRBV10-3	NA
CASSLRSGTPDTQYF	15	TRBV7-2	TRBJ2-3